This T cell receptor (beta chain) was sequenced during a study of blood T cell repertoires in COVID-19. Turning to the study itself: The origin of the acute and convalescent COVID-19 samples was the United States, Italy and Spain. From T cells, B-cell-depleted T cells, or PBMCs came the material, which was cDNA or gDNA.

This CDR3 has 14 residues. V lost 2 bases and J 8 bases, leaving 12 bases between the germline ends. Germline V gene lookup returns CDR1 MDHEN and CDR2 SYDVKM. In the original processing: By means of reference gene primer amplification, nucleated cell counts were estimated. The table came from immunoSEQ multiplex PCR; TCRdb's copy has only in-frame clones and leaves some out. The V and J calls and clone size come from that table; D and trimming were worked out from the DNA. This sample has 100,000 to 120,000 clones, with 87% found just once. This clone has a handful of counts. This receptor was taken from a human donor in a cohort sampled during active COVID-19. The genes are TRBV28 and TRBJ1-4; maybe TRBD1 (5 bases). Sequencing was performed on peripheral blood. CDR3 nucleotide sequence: TGTGCCAGCAGTTTAAGGGGTTGGAGAGAAAAACTGTTTTTT. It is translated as CASSLRGWREKLFF.